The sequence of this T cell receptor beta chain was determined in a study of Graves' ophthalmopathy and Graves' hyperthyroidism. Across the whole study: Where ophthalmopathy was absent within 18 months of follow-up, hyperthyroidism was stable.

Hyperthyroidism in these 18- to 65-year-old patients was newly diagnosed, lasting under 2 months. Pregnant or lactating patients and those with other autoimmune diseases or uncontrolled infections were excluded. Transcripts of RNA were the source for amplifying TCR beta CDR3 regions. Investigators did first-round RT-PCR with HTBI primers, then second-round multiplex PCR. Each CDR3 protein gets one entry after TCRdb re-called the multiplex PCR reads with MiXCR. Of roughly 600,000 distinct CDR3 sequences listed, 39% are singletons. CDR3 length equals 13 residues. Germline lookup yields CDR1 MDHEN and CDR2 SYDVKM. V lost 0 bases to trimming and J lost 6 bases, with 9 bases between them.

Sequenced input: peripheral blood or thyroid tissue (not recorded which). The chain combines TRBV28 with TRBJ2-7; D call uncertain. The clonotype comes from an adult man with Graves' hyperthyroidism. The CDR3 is CASSLWGTGEQYF. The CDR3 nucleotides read TGTGCCAGCAGTTTATGGGGAACGGGCGAGCAGTACTTC.